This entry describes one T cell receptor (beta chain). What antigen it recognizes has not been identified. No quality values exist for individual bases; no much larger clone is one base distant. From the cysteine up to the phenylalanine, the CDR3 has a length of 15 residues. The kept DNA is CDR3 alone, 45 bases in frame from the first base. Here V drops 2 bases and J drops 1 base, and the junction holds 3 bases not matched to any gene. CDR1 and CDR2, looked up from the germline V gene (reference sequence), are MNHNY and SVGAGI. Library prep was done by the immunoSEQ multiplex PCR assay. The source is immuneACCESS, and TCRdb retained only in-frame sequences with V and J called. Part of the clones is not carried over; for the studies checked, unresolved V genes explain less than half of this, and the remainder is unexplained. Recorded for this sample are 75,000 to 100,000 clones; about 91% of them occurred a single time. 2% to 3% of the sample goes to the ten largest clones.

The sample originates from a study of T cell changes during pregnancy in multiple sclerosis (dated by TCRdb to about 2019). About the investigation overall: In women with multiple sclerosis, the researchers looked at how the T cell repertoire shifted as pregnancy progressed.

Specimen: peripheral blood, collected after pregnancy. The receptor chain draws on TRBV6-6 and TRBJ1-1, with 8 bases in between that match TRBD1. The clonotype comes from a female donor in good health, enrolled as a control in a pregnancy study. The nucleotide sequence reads TGTGCCAGCAGTTACACCGGGACAGGGAACACTGAAGCTTTCTTT. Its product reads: CASSYTGTGNTEAFF.